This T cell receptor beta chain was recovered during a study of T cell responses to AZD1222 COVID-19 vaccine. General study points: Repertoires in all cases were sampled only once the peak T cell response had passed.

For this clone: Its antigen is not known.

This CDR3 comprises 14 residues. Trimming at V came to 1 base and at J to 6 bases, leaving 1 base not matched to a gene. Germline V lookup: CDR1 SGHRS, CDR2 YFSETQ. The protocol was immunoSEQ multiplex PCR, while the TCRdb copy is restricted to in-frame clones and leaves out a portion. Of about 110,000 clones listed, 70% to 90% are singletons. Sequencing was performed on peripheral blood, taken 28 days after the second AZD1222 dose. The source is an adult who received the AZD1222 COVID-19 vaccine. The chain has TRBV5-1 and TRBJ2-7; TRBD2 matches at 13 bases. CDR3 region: CASSLRLAGGEQYF. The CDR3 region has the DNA TGCGCCAGCAGCTTGAGACTAGCGGGAGGCGAGCAGTACTTC. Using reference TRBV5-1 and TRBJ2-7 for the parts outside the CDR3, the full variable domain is KAGVTQTPRYLIKTRGQQVTLSCSPISGHRSVSWYQQTPGQGLQFLFEYFSETQRNKGNFPGRFSGRQFSNSRSEMNVSTLELGDSALYLCASSLRLAGGEQYFGPGTRLTVT.